The 4 T cell receptor beta chains below all came from one sample that was sequenced in a study of cytomegalovirus exposure and HLA in healthy donors (TCRdb year 2017). Library construction relied on the immunoSEQ multiplex PCR assay. For the multiplex PCR, a mixture combining 60 forward primers for TCR Vbeta segments and 13 reverse primers for TCR Jbeta segments was used. What TCRdb holds here is the immuneACCESS table cut down to in-frame rearrangements. Part of the clones is not present; checked against another copy, under half of the missing clones reflect an unresolved V gene, and the others are unexplained. The sample table lists around 150,000 clones, 80% of them with a count of one. About 4.9% of the sample is held by the ten biggest clonotypes. Sequences were obtained from PBMCs. The receptors originated from a man in his thirties or forties in good health.

This rearrangement joins TRBV11-2 to TRBJ2-1; 10 bases match TRBD2. The CDR3 covers 13 residues. CDR1 and CDR2 from the germline V gene are SGHAT and FQNNGV. V trimming: 7 bases; J trimming: 7 bases; junction bases outside the gene matches: 4. CDR3 protein: CASTGLAANEQFF. The CDR3 DNA sequence: TGTGCCAGCACTGGACTAGCGGCAAATGAGCAGTTCTTC.

J is TRBJ2-1 and V is TRBV14, with a weak D call TRBD2 (5 bases). Germline values: CDR1 SGHDN, CDR2 FVKESK. This CDR3 region has 13 residues. Trimming removed 0 bases from V and 9 bases from J, with 9 bases in between. CDR3 DNA: TGTGCCAGCAGCCAAGATCTGGGGAGTGAGCAGTTCTTC. Amino acids: CASSQDLGSEQFF.

The chain recombines TRBV30 with TRBJ1-2; 8 positions agree with TRBD1. The V segment lost 3 bases and the J segment 6 bases; nucleotides outside the gene matches: 9. Germline values: CDR1 GTSNPN, CDR2 SVGIG (reference sequence). This CDR3 is built from 14 residues. CDR3: CAWSQVTGVDGYTF. The CDR3 DNA is TGTGCCTGGAGCCAAGTGACAGGGGTCGATGGCTACACCTTC.

This clone was seen a few times. The V call is TRBV4-3, the J call TRBJ2-7, with 10 bases that match TRBD2. After removal of 4 bases from V and 2 bases from J, the junction contained 5 bases not matched to a gene. The CDR3 loop spans 15 amino acids. Germline-derived CDR1 and CDR2 are LGHNA and YSLEER. CDR3 nucleotides: TGCGCCAGCAGCCGCGGACTAGCGGAAACCTACGAGCAGTACTTC. This sequence encodes CASSRGLAETYEQYF.